A single sample is the source of the 24 T cell receptor beta chains below, sequenced in a study of regulatory T cells in long-lasting Graves disease. As for time point: newly diagnosed GD, antithyroid drugs for less than 3 months. Scientists built the TCR library using RNA that was extracted from PBMCs. CDR3-region Arm-PCR and iRepertoire HTBI primers produced the TCR beta libraries. TCRdb called the multiplex PCR reads again in MiXCR, with one record for every CDR3 protein. This table holds about 220,000 distinct CDR3 sequences, roughly 19% found once. Another study also made use of these data, one on T cells in Graves' hyperthyroidism and ophthalmopathy.

This material consisted of peripheral blood mononuclear cells (PBMCs), taken at new diagnosis, from a patient treated with antithyroid drugs. The source is a woman younger than 45 with Graves disease.

For this clonotype: One base away lies a much larger clone, so this may be a sequencing read error. The CDR3 spells CPSSGAGVETQYF. The CDR3 DNA sequence: TGTCCCAGCAGTGGAGCGGGAGTAGAGACCCAGTACTTC. The chain carries TRBV6-2 or TRBV6-3 and TRBJ2-5; the match to TRBD2 covers 8 bases. Looked up from germline, CDR1 is MNHEY and CDR2 is SVGEGT. The CDR3 covers 13 residues.

There are many counts of this clonotype. J is TRBJ1-6 and V is TRBV4-1; 10 bases are a match to TRBD1. This CDR3 has 18 residues. Per the germline V gene, CDR1 is MGHRA and CDR2 is YSYEKL. V shed 4 bases and J 10 bases; nucleotides not matched to a gene: 16. In DNA, the CDR3 is TGCGCCAGCAGCCCGTATTCCATTGACAGGGGGCACGAATCACCCCTCCACTTT. Its translation is CASSPYSIDRGHESPLHF.

This clonotype was seen ten or more times. The rearrangement uses TRBV20-1 and TRBJ2-1; a possible D gene is TRBD2 (5 bases). The germline V gene encodes CDR1 DFQATT and CDR2 SNEGSKA (reference sequence). V was trimmed by 3 bases and J by 5 bases, leaving 14 bases between them. This CDR3 is 14 amino acids long. Written as DNA, the CDR3 is TGCAGTGCTAGTATGTCTAGCCGGGACAATGAGCAGTTCTTC. This gives the protein CSASMSSRDNEQFF.

The sample holds many counts of this clonotype. At one end, the junction sequence differs from germline, possibly due to a read error. V is TRBV3-1 and J is TRBJ2-7; 8 nucleotides match TRBD2. Germline-derived CDR1 and CDR2 are LGHDT and YNNKEL (reference sequence). The CDR3 runs 13 residues. This CDR3 is CASSQGEWRGALF. DNA of the CDR3: TGTGCCAGCAGCCAAGGAGAGTGGCGGGGGGCCCTCTTC.

This clonotype was picked up many times. The V gene is TRBV7-9, the J gene TRBJ2-3; TRBD2 matches 7 bases. V shed 1 base, J shed 2 bases, and the junction held 6 bases outside the gene matches. The CDR3 runs 16 residues. Germline V lookup: CDR1 SEHNR, CDR2 FQNEAQ (reference sequence). CDR3 in amino acids: CASSLVGGGVTDTQYF. In DNA, the CDR3 is TGTGCCAGCAGCTTAGTCGGCGGGGGAGTCACAGATACGCAGTATTTT.

The CDR3 sequence is CASSSVGQGKYNEQFF. The CDR3 DNA sequence: TGTGCCAGCAGCTCGGTGGGACAGGGGAAGTACAATGAGCAGTTCTTC. V usage is TRBV11-2 and J usage is TRBJ2-1; the match to TRBD1 covers 10 bases. Trimming took 4 bases from V and 4 from J; bases not matched to a gene: 7. CDR1 and CDR2 (germline): SGHAT, FQNNGV. The CDR3 runs to 16 residues. Together with reference TRBV11-2 and TRBJ2-1, the CDR3 gives the full variable domain: EAGVAQSPRYKIIEKRQSVAFWCNPISGHATLYWYQQILGQGPKLLIQFQNNGVVDDSQLPKDRFSAERLKGVDSTLKIQPAKLEDSAVYLCASSSVGQGKYNEQFFGPGTRLTVL.

Many counts were recorded for this clonotype. This chain connects TRBV12-3 or TRBV12-4 to TRBJ1-2; TRBD1 aligns across 10 bases. V shed 5 bases, J shed 3 bases, and the junction held 6 bases outside the gene matches. The CDR3 runs 15 residues. In nucleotides, the CDR3 is TGTGCCAGCAGTCGCAGGACAGGGGGTTACTATGGCTACACCTTC. This encodes CASSRRTGGYYGYTF.

This clonotype came up many times. This chain connects TRBV6-1 to TRBJ1-5, with TRBD1 matching over 8 bases. Germline trimming cut 6 bases from V and 5 bases from J; bases unmatched to any gene: 9. Germline values: CDR1 MNHNS, CDR2 SASEGT. This CDR3 is 15 amino acids long. For the CDR3, the DNA is TGTGCCAGCAGGAAGGACAGGGTTGGGCATCAGCCCCAGCATTTT. It yields the protein CASRKDRVGHQPQHF.

This clonotype was recorded many times. The chain links TRBV6-2 or TRBV6-3 to TRBJ2-3; TRBD2 matches at 8 bases. With 8 bases clipped from V and 4 bases from J, the junction kept 8 bases outside the gene matches. This CDR3 has 14 amino acids. CDR1 and CDR2 (germline): MNHEY, SVGEGT. The CDR3 reads CASSGTREADTQYF. The CDR3, as DNA: TGTGCCAGCTCAGGGACTAGGGAGGCAGATACGCAGTATTTT.

V usage is TRBV7-2 and J usage is TRBJ1-2; the D is unclear. The CDR3 covers 13 residues. V lost 4 bases and J lost 7, with 13 bases in between. The germline CDR1 and CDR2 sequences are SGHTA and FQGNSA. This CDR3 reads CASSSLEGRGYTF. The CDR3 bases are TGTGCCAGCAGCTCATTAGAGGGTCGTGGCTACACCTTC. Full variable domain (outside the CDR3, taken from reference TRBV7-2 and TRBJ1-2): GAGVSQSPSNKVTEKGKDVELRCDPISGHTALYWYRQSLGQGLEFLIYFQGNSAPDKSGLPSDRFSAERTGGSVSTLTIQRTQQEDSAVYLCASSSLEGRGYTFGSGTRLTVV.

This clonotype showed up many times. The V gene is TRBV7-9, the J gene TRBJ2-4, with 7 bases fitting TRBD2. V shed 4 bases and J 4 bases; nucleotides not matched to a gene: 1. This CDR3 is 13 amino acids long. CDR1 is SEHNR and CDR2 is FQNEAQ in the germline V gene (reference sequence). DNA for the CDR3: TGTGCCAGCAGCTGGGACTATAAAAACATTCAGTACTTC. It specifies CASSWDYKNIQYF. The full variable domain, rest sourced from reference TRBV7-9 and TRBJ2-4, is DTGVSQNPRHKITKRGQNVTFRCDPISEHNRLYWYRQTLGQGPEFLTYFQNEAQLEKSRLLSDRFSAERPKGSFSTLEIQRTEQGDSAMYLCASSWDYKNIQYFGAGTRLSVL.

A remark on this clonotype: The CDR3 ends on some other residue instead of the conserved phenylalanine or tryptophan, so this is likely a read error. The gene calls are TRBV10-1 and TRBJ1-1, with a possible D match to TRBD1 (6 bases). The CDR3 sequence is 18 residues long. CDR1 and CDR2 from the germline V gene are WNHNN and SYGVQD (reference sequence). V gave up 0 bases and J gave up 0 bases, with 17 bases separating them. The CDR3 loop is CASSESALLGGLNTEAFS. The DNA of the CDR3 is TGCGCCAGCAGTGAGTCGGCCCTTCTTGGGGGCTTGAACACTGAAGCTTTCTCT.

This clonotype was counted a single time. Relative to the germline gene, one junction end is altered; a read error may explain this. J is TRBJ2-7 and V is TRBV12-3 or TRBV12-4; D is unclear. This CDR3 has 12 residues. As DNA, the CDR3 is TGTGCCAGCAGTTTTTCCTCCTCTGTCCTACTCTTC. Translating gives CASSFSSSVLLF.

This chain connects TRBV4-1 to TRBJ1-5; tentatively, D is TRBD1 (6 bases). CDR3 length: 15 amino acids. The germline V gene has CDR1 MGHRA and CDR2 YSYEKL. Trimming took off 4 bases at V and 7 bases at J, with 17 bases between the two ends. CDR3 amino acids: CASSPGQTEGQPQHF. CDR3 sequence (DNA): TGCGCCAGCAGCCCCGGACAGACGGAGGGACAGCCCCAGCATTTT.

The chain recombines TRBV12-3 or TRBV12-4 with TRBJ1-1; 9 nucleotides align to TRBD1. The CDR3 runs to 18 residues. Losses at the gene ends were 4 bases for V and 4 bases for J; bases not matched to a gene: 16. CDR3 nucleotides: TGTGCCAGCAGTTCTGGGACAGGGAGGAGAGGTGGTGGCACTGAAGCTTTCTTT. As protein: CASSSGTGRRGGGTEAFF.

This clonotype was recorded at least ten times. V and J are TRBV7-8 and TRBJ2-7; no clear D gene. The CDR3 has 12 amino acids. The germline V and J ends were trimmed by 5 bases and 3 bases, with 8 bases remaining between them. Germline-derived CDR1 and CDR2 are SGHVS and FQNEAQ. The CDR3 spells CASSTQDYEQYF. The CDR3 DNA sequence: TGTGCCAGCAGCACCCAGGACTACGAGCAGTACTTC. Looking up the rest from reference TRBV7-8 and TRBJ2-7 gives the full variable domain: GAGVSQSPRYKVAKRGQDVALRCDPISGHVSLFWYQQALGQGPEFLTYFQNEAQLDKSGLPSDRFFAERPEGSVSTLKIQRTQQEDSAVYLCASSTQDYEQYFGPGTRLTVT.

This clonotype showed up many times. The chain couples TRBV20-1 to TRBJ2-3, with 11 bases that match TRBD2. Germline CDR1 DFQATT, CDR2 SNEGSKA (reference sequence). This CDR3 has 14 residues. J lost 4 bases, V lost 1 base, and 1 base had no gene match. The DNA for the CDR3 is TGCAGTGCTAGAGGACTAGCGGGGCCAGATACGCAGTATTTT. It specifies CSARGLAGPDTQYF.

This clonotype showed up many times. V is TRBV12-5 and J is TRBJ1-1, with D possibly matching TRBD1 (5 bases). Germline loops: CDR1 LGHNT, CDR2 FRNRAP. CDR3 length: 13 residues. Trimming took 3 bases from V and 7 from J, leaving 12 bases between them. The CDR3 nucleotides read TGTGCTAGTGGTTTAGGGGAACGGTTTGAAGCTTTCTTT. It specifies CASGLGERFEAFF.

The table lists this clonotype with many counts. The V and J genes are TRBV13 and TRBJ1-2, with D hard to call. V lost 0 bases and J lost 5, with 10 bases in between. Germline V gene lookup returns CDR1 PRHDT and CDR2 FYEKMQ (reference sequence). The CDR3 loop spans 14 amino acids. The CDR3 here is CASSLGADGYGYTF. In DNA, the CDR3 is TGTGCCAGCAGCTTAGGGGCGGATGGGTATGGCTACACCTTC.

In this sample, this clonotype turned up many times. The chain carries TRBV2 and TRBJ2-1, with 12 bases that match TRBD2. This CDR3 comprises 16 residues. Germline loops: CDR1 SNHLY, CDR2 FYNNEI. Trimming cost V 6 bases and J 3 bases; bases outside gene matches: 6. The CDR3 sequence: CASRQGTSGFYNEQFF. For the CDR3, the DNA is TGTGCCAGCAGGCAAGGGACTAGCGGGTTCTACAATGAGCAGTTCTTC.

This clonotype has ten or more counts. V and J are TRBV28 and TRBJ2-7; D possibly corresponds to TRBD2 (6 bases). This CDR3 has 13 residues. Germline V gene sequence: CDR1 MDHEN, CDR2 SYDVKM. V lost 3 bases to trimming and J lost 4 bases, with 10 bases between them. DNA of the CDR3: TGTGCCAGCAGTTTTGGGGGACTGTACGAGCAGTACTTC. Its translation is CASSFGGLYEQYF.

The V and J genes are TRBV25-1 and TRBJ1-2, with D tentatively TRBD1 (6 bases). The germline gives CDR1 MGHDK, CDR2 SYGVNS. V was pared by 8 bases and J by 3 bases, with 22 bases between. The CDR3 has 16 residues. The CDR3 nucleotides are TGTGCCAGCTCCAGCCGAGGGGGGAATGGTGACTATGGCTACACCTTC. This codes for CASSSRGGNGDYGYTF.

On this clonotype: A single base is all that separates this from a far larger clone, so a read error is likely. The chain couples TRBV11-2 to TRBJ2-1; possible D gene TRBD1, 6 bases. Germline CDR1 and CDR2: SGHAT and FQNNGV. There are 15 residues in the CDR3. The germline V and J ends were trimmed by 0 bases and 10 bases, with 16 bases remaining between them. The CDR3 DNA sequence: TGTGCCAGCAGCTTAGACCCGGGACACACCTACGAGCAGTTCTTC. Its protein is CASSLDPGHTYEQFF.

This clonotype was counted only a few times. Since no conserved phenylalanine or tryptophan closes the CDR3, a read error is the likely cause. This chain links TRBV7-2 with TRBJ2-3; 8 positions match TRBD2. CDR3 length: 16 residues. V was pared by 5 bases and J by 1 base, with 8 bases of the junction left unmatched. CDR1 and CDR2 (germline): SGHTA, FQGNSA. CDR3 amino acids: CASSPAGRGGTDTQYS. CDR3 DNA: TGTGCCAGCAGCCCAGCCGGGCGGGGGGGCACAGATACGCAGTATTCT.